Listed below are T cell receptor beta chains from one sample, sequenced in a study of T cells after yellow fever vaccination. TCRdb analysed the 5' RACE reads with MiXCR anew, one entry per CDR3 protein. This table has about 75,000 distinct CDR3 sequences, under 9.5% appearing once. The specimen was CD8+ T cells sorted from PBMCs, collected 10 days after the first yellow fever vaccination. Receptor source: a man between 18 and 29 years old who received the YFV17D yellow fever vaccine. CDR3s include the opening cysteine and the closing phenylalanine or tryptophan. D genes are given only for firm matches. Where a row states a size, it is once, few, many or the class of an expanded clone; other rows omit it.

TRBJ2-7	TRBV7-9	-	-	TGTGCCAGCAGCACCCCACTAGAGGACGAGCAGTACTTC	CASSTPLEDEQYF
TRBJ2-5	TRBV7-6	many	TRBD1	TGTGCCAGCAGCCACCGGGACAGTACTTTTTACTTAGAAGAGACCCAGTACTTC	CASSHRDSTFYLEETQYF
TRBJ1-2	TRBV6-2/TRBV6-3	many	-	TGTGCCAGCAGTTACCATGACCCCCTTGGGTCCTATGGCTACACCTTC	CASSYHDPLGSYGYTF
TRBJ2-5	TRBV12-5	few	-	TGTGCTAGTGGTTTGGGTCGGGAACACGCTCCACCCCAAGAGACCCAGTACTTC	CASGLGREHAPPQETQYF
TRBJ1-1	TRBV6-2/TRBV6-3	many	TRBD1	TGTGCCAGCAGGTACAGGGGGAGCACTGAAGCTTTCTTT	CASRYRGSTEAFF
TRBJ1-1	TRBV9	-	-	TGTGCCAGCAGCGCCCGGCTGAGTGCAGGGGCAGACACTGAAGCTTTCTTT	CASSARLSAGADTEAFF
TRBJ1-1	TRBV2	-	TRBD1	TGTGCCAGCCAGGGGGATCCTAAGGGGACTGAAGCTTTCTTT	CASQGDPKGTEAFF
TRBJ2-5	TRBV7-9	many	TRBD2	TGTGCCAGCAGCTTCCTAGCGGGGGGTTACCCTGAGACCCAGTACTTC	CASSFLAGGYPETQYF
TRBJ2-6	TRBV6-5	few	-	TGTGCCAGCAGTTACTCGGAGGGCGTAACTGGGGCCAACGTCCTGACTTTC	CASSYSEGVTGANVLTF
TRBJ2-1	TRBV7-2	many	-	TGTGCCAGCAGCTACAGTGGGCATGAGCAGTTCTTC	CASSYSGHEQFF
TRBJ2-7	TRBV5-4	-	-	TGTGCCAGCAGCTGGGGCGGGTCTCCCTACGAGCAGTACTTC	CASSWGGSPYEQYF
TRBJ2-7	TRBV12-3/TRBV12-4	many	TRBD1	TGTGCCAGCAGTTCCCCCCTGACAGGGTTCTACGAGCAGTACTTC	CASSSPLTGFYEQYF
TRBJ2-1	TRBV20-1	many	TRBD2	TGCAGTGCCCCGGGACTAGCGTCCTACAATGAGCAGTTCTTC	CSAPGLASYNEQFF
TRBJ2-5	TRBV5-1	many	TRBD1	TGCGCCAGCGACGTGGCAGGGGGCGATTTGGAGACCCAGTACTTC	CASDVAGGDLETQYF
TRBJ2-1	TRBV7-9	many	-	TGTGCCAGCAGCTTAGGGCCGGGTGAGCAGTTCTTC	CASSLGPGEQFF
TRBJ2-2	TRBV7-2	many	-	TGTGCCAGCAGTCAAGGACAGACGAACACCGGGGAGCTGTTTTTT	CASSQGQTNTGELFF
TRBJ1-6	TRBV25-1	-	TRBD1	TGTGCCAGCAGACACGGGACAGCCACTAATTCACCCCTCCACTTT	CASRHGTATNSPLHF
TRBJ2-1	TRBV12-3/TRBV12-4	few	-	TGTGCCAGCAGTTTCCAAATCGGGGGCAATGAGCAGTTCTTC	CASSFQIGGNEQFF
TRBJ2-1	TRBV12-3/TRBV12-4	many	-	TGTGCCACCGACATGCTGAGCTCCTACAATGAGCAGTTCTTC	CATDMLSSYNEQFF
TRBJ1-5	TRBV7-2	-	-	TGTGCCAGCAGCCAATTCCTAGGGCAGCCCCAGCATTTT	CASSQFLGQPQHF
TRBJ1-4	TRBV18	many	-	TGTGCCAGCTCACCGAGCCGGGACACGGATGAAAAACTGTTTTTT	CASSPSRDTDEKLFF
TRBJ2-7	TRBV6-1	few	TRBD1	TGTGCCAGCACCCGGACAGGAATGTACCACGAGCAGTACTTC	CASTRTGMYHEQYF
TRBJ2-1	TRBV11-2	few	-	TGTGCCAGCTGCCGGGGTTCCAACAATGAGCAGTTCTTC	CASCRGSNNEQFF
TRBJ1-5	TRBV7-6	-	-	TGTGCCAGCAGCTTAGGGTATAGCAATCAGCCCCAGCATTTT	CASSLGYSNQPQHF
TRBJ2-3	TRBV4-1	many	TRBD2	TGCGCCAGCAGCCAAGCGGGGGGATTAGATACGCAGTATTTT	CASSQAGGLDTQYF
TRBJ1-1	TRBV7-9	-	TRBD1	TGTGCCAGCAGCTGGGGCCGAGGGGGCAAAGAGGACACTGAAGCTTTCTTT	CASSWGRGGKEDTEAFF
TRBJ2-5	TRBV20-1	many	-	TGCAGTGCTAGCTCTATGGGGGGCGCGTACCAAGAGACCCAGTACTTC	CSASSMGGAYQETQYF
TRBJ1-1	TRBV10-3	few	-	TGTGCCATCACCGATCCGATGAACACTGAAGCTTTCTTT	CAITDPMNTEAFF
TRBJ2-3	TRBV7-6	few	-	TGTGCCAGCAGCTCTAGGGACGCAGGGCCAGATACGCAGTATTTT	CASSSRDAGPDTQYF
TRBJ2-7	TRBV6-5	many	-	TGTGCCAGCAGTTACTGGGCCGGCGCCTACGAGCAGTACTTC	CASSYWAGAYEQYF
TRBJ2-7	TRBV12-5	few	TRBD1	TGTGCTAGTGGTTTGGGCCTCTGGGACAGGGGCTACGAGCAGTACTTC	CASGLGLWDRGYEQYF
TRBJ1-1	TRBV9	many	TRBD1	TGTGCCAGCAGCGAGGTGGGACAGGGCTACACTGAAGCTTTCTTT	CASSEVGQGYTEAFF
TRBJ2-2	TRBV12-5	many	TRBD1	TGTGCTAGTGGCTCCGGGACAGAGAACACCGGGGAGCTGTTTTTT	CASGSGTENTGELFF
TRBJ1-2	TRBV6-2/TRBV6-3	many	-	TGTGCCAGCATGCTAACCGGCCCGCCATCAGGGCGCGGCTACACCTTC	CASMLTGPPSGRGYTF
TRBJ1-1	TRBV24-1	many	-	TGTGCCACCAGTGATGGGGTGGCTGAAGCTTTCTTT	CATSDGVAEAFF
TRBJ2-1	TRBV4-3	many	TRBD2	TGCGCCAGCAGCCAAGATCGCGGGGGGGTCAATGAGCAGTTCTTC	CASSQDRGGVNEQFF
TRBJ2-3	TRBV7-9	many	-	TGTGCCAGCAGCTACATCACAGATACGCAGTATTTT	CASSYITDTQYF
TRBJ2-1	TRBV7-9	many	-	TGTGCCAGCAGCCGGATTCTCAATGAGCAGTTCTTC	CASSRILNEQFF
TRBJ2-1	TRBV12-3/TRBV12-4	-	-	TGTGCCAGCAGTTTGGGGGGGGCCCCGAATGAGCAGTTCTTC	CASSLGGAPNEQFF
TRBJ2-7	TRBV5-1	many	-	TGCGCCAGCAGCTTGGCTGGCGGAACCTACGAGCAGTACTTC	CASSLAGGTYEQYF
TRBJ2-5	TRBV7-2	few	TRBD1	TGTGCCAGCAGCTACCGAGCTAGGACAGGGCAGGGAGAGACCCAGTACTTC	CASSYRARTGQGETQYF
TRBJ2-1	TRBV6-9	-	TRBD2	TGTGCCAGCAGAAGGGGAGCGGGGGTATATTCCTACAATGAGCAGTTCTTC	CASRRGAGVYSYNEQFF
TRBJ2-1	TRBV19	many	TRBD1	TGTGCCAGTAGGCCCGGGGACAGGGATTCCAATGAGCAGTTCTTC	CASRPGDRDSNEQFF
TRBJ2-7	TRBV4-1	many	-	TGCGCCAGCAGCCAAGCGGCTAGCGATCCCTACGAGCAGTACTTC	CASSQAASDPYEQYF
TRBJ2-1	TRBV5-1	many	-	TGCGCCAGCAGCTTGGGCGGCGACCGGTCCAATGAGCAGTTCTTC	CASSLGGDRSNEQFF
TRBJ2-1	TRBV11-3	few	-	TGTGCCAGCAGCTTAGATCCGACAGGATACAATGAGCAGTTCTTC	CASSLDPTGYNEQFF
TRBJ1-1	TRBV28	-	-	TGTGCCAGCAGTCTCTCTATGTACACTGAAGCTTTCTTT	CASSLSMYTEAFF
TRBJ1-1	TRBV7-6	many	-	TGTGCCAGCATGGACAGATCCCTGAACACTGAAGCTTTCTTT	CASMDRSLNTEAFF
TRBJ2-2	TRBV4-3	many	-	TGCGCCAGCCGACCCCTTGGGGCCGGGGAGCTGTTTTTT	CASRPLGAGELFF
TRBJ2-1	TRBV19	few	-	TGTGCCAGTAGTATAACCGGTAATGAGCAGTTCTTC	CASSITGNEQFF
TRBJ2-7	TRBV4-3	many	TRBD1	TGCGCCAGCAGCCAGGACAGGGCAGGACAGGGGTCCTACGAGCAGTACTTC	CASSQDRAGQGSYEQYF
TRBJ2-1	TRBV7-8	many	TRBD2	TGTGCCAGCAGCTTATGGGGCGGGAGCTCCTACAATGAGCAGTTCTTC	CASSLWGGSSYNEQFF
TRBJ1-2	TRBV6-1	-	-	TGTGCCAGCAGTGAATTTAGTACGGCGAACTATGGCTACACCTTC	CASSEFSTANYGYTF
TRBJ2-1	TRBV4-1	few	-	TGCGCCAGCAGCCAAGATCAGGGGAGCTCCTACAATGAGCAGTTCTTC	CASSQDQGSSYNEQFF
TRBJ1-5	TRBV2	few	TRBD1	TGTGCCAGCAGTGTAGGGGACAGTAGCAATCAGCCCCAGCATTTT	CASSVGDSSNQPQHF
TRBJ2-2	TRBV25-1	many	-	TGTGCCAGTACAGGGTCCAACACCGGGGAGCTGTTTTTT	CASTGSNTGELFF
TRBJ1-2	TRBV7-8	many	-	TGTGCCAGCAGCGACCGGACAGAAGCTAACTATGGCTACACCTTC	CASSDRTEANYGYTF
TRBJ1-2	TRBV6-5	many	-	TGTGCCAGCAGTTACTCGGGTGGACGGACCTATGGCTACACCTTC	CASSYSGGRTYGYTF
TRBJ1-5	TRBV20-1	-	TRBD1	TGCAGTGCCCCACTCCGGGACAGGGGCTATCAGCCCCAGCATTTT	CSAPLRDRGYQPQHF
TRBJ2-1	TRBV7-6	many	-	TGTGCCAGCAGCTGGGGACGCTACTCCTACAATGAGCAGTTCTTC	CASSWGRYSYNEQFF